This T cell receptor beta chain derives from a study of identical twins. Unique molecular identifiers were present on the cDNA, and a universal primer site came from template switching. TCRdb itself ran the 5' RACE reads through MiXCR, one entry per CDR3 protein. The data contain 520,000 or so distinct CDR3 sequences, under 25% of them singletons. Germline V gene sequence: CDR1 MNHEY, CDR2 SVGAGI. The V and J ends lost 1 base and 3 bases, in that order; junction bases with no gene match: 2. CDR3 length: 15 amino acids. These same records also appear under a second study, on T cells expressing NK-cell markers. From that second work: Dominant NKG2C+ clonotypes were found to form about 1.0-8% of CD8+ T cells in over five donors. These clonotypes additionally ranked first within the CD3+CD56-NKG2C+ fraction of a handful of donors.

The source of this sequence is a woman under 30 in good health. This chain connects TRBV6-5 to TRBJ2-2; 7 bases line up with TRBD2. The sequenced material came from CD4+ T cells sorted from blood. CDR3 in amino acids: CASSYWGRDTGELFF. The DNA of the CDR3 is TGTGCCAGCAGTTACTGGGGGAGGGACACCGGGGAGCTGTTTTTT.